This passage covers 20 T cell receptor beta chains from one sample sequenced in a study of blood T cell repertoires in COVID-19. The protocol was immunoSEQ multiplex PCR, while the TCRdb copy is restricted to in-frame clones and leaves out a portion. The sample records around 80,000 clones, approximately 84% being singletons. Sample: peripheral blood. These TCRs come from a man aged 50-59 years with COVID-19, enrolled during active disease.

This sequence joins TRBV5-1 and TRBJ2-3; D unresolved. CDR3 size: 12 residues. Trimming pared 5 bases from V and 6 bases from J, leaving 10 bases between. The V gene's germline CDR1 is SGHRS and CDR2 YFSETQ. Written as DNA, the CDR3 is TGCGCCAGCAGTCACGAGTTGGATACGCAGTATTTT. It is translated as CASSHELDTQYF.

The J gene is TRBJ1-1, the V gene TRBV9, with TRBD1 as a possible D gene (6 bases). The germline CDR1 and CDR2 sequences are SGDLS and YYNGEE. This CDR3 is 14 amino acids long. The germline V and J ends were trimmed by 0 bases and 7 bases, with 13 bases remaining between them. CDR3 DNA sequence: TGTGCCAGCAGCGTAGCAGTGGGGGCAGATGAAGCTTTCTTT. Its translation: CASSVAVGADEAFF.

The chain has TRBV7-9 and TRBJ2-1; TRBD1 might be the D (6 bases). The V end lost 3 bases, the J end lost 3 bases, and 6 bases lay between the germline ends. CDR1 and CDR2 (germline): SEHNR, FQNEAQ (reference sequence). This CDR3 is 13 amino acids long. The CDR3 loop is CASSLDSYNEQFF. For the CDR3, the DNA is TGTGCCAGCAGCTTGGACAGCTACAATGAGCAGTTCTTC.

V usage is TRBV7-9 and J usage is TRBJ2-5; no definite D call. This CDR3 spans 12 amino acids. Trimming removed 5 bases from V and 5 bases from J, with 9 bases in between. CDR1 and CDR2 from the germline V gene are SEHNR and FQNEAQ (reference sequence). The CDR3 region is CASSPFRETQYF. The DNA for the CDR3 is TGTGCCAGCAGCCCCTTCCGGGAGACCCAGTACTTC.

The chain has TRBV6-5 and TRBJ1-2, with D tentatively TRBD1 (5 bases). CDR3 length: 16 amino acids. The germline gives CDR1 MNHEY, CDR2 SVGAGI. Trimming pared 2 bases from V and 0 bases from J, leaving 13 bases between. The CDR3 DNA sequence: TGTGCCAGCAGTTACGGGGCAGGGTGGACTAACTATGGCTACACCTTC. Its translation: CASSYGAGWTNYGYTF.

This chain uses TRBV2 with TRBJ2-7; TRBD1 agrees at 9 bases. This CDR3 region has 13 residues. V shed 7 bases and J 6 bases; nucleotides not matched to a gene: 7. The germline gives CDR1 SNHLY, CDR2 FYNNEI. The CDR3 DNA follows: TGTGCCAGCACAAGACAGGGGGAAGCCGAGCAGTACTTC. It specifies CASTRQGEAEQYF.

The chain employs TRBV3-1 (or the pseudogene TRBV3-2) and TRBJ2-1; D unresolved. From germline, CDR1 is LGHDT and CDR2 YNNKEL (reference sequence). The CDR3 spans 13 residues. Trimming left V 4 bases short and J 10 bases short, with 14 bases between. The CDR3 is CASSPTLPGEQFF. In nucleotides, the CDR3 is TGTGCCAGCAGCCCAACTCTCCCCGGGGAGCAGTTCTTC.

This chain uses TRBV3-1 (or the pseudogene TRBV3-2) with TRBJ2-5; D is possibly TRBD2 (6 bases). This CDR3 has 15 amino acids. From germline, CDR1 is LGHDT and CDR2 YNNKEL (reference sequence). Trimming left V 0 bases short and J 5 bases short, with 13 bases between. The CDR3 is CASSQDGTPVETQYF. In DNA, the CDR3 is TGTGCCAGCAGCCAAGATGGGACTCCTGTCGAGACCCAGTACTTC.

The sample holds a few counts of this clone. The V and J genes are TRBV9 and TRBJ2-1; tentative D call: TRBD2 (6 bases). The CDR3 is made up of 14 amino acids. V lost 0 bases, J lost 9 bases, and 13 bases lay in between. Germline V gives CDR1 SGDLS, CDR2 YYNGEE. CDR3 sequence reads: CASSVERRDGEQFF. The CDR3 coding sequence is TGTGCCAGCAGCGTAGAGCGGAGGGATGGTGAGCAGTTCTTC.

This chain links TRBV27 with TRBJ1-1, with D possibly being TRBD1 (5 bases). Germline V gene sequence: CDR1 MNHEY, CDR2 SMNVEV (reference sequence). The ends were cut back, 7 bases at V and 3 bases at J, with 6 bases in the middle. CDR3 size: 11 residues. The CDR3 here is CASTGYTEAFF. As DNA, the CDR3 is TGTGCCAGCACAGGGTACACTGAAGCTTTCTTT.

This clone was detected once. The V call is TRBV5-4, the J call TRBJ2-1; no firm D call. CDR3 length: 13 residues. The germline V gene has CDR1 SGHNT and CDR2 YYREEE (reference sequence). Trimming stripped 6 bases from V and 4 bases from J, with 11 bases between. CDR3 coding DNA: TGTGCCAGCAACCGAGGCGAGTACAATGAGCAGTTCTTC. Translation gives CASNRGEYNEQFF.

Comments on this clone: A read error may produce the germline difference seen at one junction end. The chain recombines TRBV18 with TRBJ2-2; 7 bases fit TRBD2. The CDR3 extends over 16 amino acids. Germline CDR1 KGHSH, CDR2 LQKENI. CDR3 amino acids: CTSSPNGREGAGELFF. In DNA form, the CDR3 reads TGTACCAGCTCACCGAACGGCAGGGAGGGAGCCGGGGAGCTGTTTTTT.

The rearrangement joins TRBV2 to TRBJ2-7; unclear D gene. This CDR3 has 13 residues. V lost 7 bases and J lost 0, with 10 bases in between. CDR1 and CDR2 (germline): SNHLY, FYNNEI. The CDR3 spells CASNRRLSYEQYF. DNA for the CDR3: TGTGCCAGCAATCGGCGGCTCTCCTACGAGCAGTACTTC.

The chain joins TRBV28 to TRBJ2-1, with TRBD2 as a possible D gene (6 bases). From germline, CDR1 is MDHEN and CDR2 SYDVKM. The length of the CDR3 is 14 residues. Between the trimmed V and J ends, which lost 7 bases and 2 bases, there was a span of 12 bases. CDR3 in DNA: TGTGCCAGCACCAGTGGCGGGGCCTACAATGAGCAGTTCTTC. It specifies CASTSGGAYNEQFF. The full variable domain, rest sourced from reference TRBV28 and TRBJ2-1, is DVKVTQSSRYLVKRTGEKVFLECVQDMDHENMFWYRQDPGLGLRLIYFSYDVKMKEKGDIPEGYSVSREKKERFSLILESASTNQTSMYLCASTSGGAYNEQFFGPGTRLTVL.

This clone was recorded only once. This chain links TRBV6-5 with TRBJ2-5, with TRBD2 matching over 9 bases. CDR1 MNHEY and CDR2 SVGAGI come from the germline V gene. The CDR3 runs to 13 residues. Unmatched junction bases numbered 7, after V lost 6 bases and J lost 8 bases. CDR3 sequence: CASRPGLAFTQYF. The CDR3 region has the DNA TGTGCCAGCAGACCCGGACTAGCGTTCACCCAGTACTTC.

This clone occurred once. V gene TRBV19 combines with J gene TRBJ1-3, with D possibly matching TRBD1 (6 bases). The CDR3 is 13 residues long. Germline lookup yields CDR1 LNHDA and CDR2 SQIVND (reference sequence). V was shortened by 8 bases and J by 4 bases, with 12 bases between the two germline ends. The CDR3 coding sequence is TGTGCCAGTTACGGACAGCCCGGAAACACCATATATTTT. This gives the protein CASYGQPGNTIYF.

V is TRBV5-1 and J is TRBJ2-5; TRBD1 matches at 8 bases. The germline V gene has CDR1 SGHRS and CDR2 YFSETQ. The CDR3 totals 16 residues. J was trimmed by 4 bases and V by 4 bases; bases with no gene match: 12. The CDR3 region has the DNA TGCGCCAGCAGCGAAACCCAGGGGGCCCTAGGAGAGACCCAGTACTTC. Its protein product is CASSETQGALGETQYF.

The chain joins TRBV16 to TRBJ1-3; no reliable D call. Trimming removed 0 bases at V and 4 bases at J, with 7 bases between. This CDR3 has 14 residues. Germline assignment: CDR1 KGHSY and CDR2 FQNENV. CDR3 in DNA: TGTGCCAGCAGCCAATCTGCGGGAGGAAACACCATATATTTT. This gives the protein CASSQSAGGNTIYF.

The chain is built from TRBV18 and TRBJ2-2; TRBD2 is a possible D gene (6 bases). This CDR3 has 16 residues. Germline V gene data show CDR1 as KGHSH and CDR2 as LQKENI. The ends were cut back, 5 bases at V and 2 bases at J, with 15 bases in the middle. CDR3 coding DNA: TGTGCCAGCTCATCTGATCTAGCGTCCAACACCGGGGAGCTGTTTTTT. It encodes CASSSDLASNTGELFF.

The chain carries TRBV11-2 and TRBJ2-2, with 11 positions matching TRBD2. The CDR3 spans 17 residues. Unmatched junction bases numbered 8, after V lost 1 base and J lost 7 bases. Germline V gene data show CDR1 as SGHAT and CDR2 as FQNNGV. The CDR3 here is CASSLGPLAGAIGELFF. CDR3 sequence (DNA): TGTGCCAGCAGCTTAGGCCCACTAGCGGGAGCGATCGGGGAGCTGTTTTTT. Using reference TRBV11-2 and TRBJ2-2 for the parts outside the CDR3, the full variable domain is EAGVAQSPRYKIIEKRQSVAFWCNPISGHATLYWYQQILGQGPKLLIQFQNNGVVDDSQLPKDRFSAERLKGVDSTLKIQPAKLEDSAVYLCASSLGPLAGAIGELFFGEGSRLTVL.